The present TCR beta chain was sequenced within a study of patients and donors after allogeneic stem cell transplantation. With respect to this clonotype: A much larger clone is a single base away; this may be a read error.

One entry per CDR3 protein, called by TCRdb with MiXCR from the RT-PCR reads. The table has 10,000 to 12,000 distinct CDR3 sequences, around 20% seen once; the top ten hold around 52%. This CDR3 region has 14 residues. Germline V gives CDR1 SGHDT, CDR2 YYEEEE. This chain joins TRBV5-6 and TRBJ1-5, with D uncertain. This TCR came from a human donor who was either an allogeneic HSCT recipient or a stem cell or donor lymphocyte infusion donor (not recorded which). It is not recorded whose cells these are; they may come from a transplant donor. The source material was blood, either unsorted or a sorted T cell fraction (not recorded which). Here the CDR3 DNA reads TGTGCCGGCAGCCCCGGGCATAGCAATCAGCCCCAGCATTTT. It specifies CAGSPGHSNQPQHF.